The subject of this entry is one T cell receptor (beta chain). This sample was included in a study of cytotoxic CD8 clonotypes in ibrutinib-treated CLL. Clones were read by immunoSEQ multiplex PCR, and TCRdb kept only the in-frame ones, dropping some. The top ten hold roughly 3% of the sample, which has roughly 150,000 clones, around nine tenths seen once. This CDR3 comprises 17 residues. In germline, CDR1 is MGHRA, CDR2 YSYEKL. The V segment lost 1 base and the J segment 5 bases; nucleotides outside the gene matches: 10. This receptor was identified in a human donor with chronic lymphocytic leukemia. The V gene is TRBV4-1, the J gene TRBJ2-5; 10 bases are a match to TRBD2. The specimen comprised PBMCs, sampled at disease progression, from a patient treated with ibrutinib. CDR3 DNA: TGCGCCAGCAGCCAAGCTGCCCTAGCGGGAGCACGGGAGACCCAGTACTTC. This sequence encodes CASSQAALAGARETQYF.